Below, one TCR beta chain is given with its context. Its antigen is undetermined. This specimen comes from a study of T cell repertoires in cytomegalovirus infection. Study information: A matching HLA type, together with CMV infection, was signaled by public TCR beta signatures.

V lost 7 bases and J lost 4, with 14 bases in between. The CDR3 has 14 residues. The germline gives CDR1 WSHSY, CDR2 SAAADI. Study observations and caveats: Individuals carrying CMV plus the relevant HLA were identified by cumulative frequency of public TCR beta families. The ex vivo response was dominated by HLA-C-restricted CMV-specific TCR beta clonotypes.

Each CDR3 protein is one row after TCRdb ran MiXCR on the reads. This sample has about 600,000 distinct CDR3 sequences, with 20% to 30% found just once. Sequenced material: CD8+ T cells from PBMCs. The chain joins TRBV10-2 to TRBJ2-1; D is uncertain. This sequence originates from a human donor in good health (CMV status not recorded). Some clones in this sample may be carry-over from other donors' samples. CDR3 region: CASTWARYYNEQFF. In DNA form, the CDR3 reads TGCGCCAGCACCTGGGCTAGATATTACAATGAGCAGTTCTTC.